The clone carrying this T cell receptor beta chain has at least ten counts. As yet, its antigen is unknown. Looked up from germline, CDR1 is SGHTA and CDR2 is FQGNSA. This CDR3 has 19 residues. With 4 bases clipped from V and 9 bases from J, the junction kept 16 bases outside the gene matches. It was RNA transcripts that yielded the amplified TCR beta CDR3 regions. RT-PCR in the first round (using the HTBI primer set) targeted the TCR CDR3. Via MiXCR, TCRdb re-called the multiplex PCR reads, giving one row per CDR3 protein. The sample has around 430,000 distinct CDR3 sequences, about 15% seen once; the top ten hold approximately 30%. This entry comes from a study of T cells in Graves' hyperthyroidism and ophthalmopathy. The study enrolled patients aged 18 to 65 with newly diagnosed hyperthyroidism of under 2 months' duration. A patient was excluded if there was uncontrolled infection, other autoimmune disease, pregnancy or lactation.

Findings and caveats of the study: Ophthalmopathy and stable hyperthyroidism were told apart by a 13 V-J model. Blood held most thyroid clonotypes expanded above 0.001 frequency.

V gene TRBV7-2 combines with J gene TRBJ2-1; 15 nucleotides align to TRBD2. The origin of this receptor is a woman aged 30 to 39 with Graves' hyperthyroidism. Sample: blood. The CDR3 reads CASSYPGTSGRSEASEQFF. CDR3 bases: TGTGCCAGCAGCTATCCCGGGACTAGCGGGAGGTCCGAGGCAAGTGAGCAGTTCTTC.